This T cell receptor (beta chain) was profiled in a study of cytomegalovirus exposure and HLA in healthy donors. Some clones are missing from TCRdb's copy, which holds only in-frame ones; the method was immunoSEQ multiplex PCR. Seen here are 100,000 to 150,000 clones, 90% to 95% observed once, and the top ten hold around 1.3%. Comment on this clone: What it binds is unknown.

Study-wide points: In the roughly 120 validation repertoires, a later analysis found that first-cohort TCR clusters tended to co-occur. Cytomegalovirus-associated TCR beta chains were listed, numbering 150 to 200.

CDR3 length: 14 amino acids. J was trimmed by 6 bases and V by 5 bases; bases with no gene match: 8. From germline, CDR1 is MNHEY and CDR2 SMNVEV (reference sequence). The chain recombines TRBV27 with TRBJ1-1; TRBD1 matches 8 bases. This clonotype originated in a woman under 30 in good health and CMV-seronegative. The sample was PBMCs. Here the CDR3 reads CASSPTGGVPEAFF. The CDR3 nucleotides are TGTGCCAGCAGTCCAACAGGGGGTGTCCCTGAAGCTTTCTTT.